This passage covers 3 T cell receptor beta chains from one sample sequenced in a study of T cell repertoires in cytomegalovirus infection. TCRdb ran MiXCR on the reads and lists one entry per CDR3 protein. Found here are some 240,000 distinct CDR3 sequences, 15% to 20% of them singletons; the top ten hold roughly 50%. Sequenced: CD8+ T cells from PBMCs. Receptors were obtained from a human donor in good health (CMV status not recorded). Some clones in this sample may be carry-over from other donors' samples.

The rearrangement joins TRBV19 to TRBJ2-1; D is possibly TRBD1 or TRBD2 (5 bases each). Trimming pared 6 bases from V and 15 bases from J, leaving 21 bases between. Germline CDR1 LNHDA, CDR2 SQIVND (reference sequence). CDR3 length: 13 amino acids. CDR3 DNA: TGTGCCAGTAGGGATTTTGAGGGGCCAGGAATGTTCTTC. Translating gives CASRDFEGPGMFF.

This clonotype was recorded at least ten times. The CDR3, as DNA: TGTGCCAGCAGTTTACAGGCGGATTTTAGGGATACGCAGTATTTT. It translates to CASSLQADFRDTQYF. V usage is TRBV7-6 and J usage is TRBJ2-3; a possible D gene is TRBD1 (5 bases). CDR3 size: 15 residues. V lost 6 bases and J lost 6, with 19 bases in between. CDR1 and CDR2 (germline): SGHVS, FNYEAQ.

The chain joins TRBV29-1 to TRBJ1-3; D call uncertain. The germline gives CDR1 SQVTM, CDR2 ANQGSEA. Between the trimmed V and J ends, which lost 8 bases and 0 bases, there was a span of 5 bases. This CDR3 is built from 11 residues. The CDR3: CSISSGNTIYF. The CDR3, as DNA: TGCAGCATTAGCTCTGGAAACACCATATATTTT.